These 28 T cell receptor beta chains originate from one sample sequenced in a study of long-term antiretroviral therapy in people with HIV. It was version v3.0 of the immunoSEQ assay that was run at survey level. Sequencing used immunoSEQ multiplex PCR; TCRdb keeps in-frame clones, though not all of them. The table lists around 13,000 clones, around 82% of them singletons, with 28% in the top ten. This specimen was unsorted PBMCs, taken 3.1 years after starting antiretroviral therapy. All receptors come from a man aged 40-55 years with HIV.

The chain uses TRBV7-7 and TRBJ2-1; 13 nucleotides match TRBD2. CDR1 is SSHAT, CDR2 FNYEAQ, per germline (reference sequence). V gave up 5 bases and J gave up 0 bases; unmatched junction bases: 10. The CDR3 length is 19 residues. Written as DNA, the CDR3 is TGTGCCAGCAGCCCTACTAGCGGGGGGGCCTGGAGCTCCTACAATGAGCAGTTCTTC. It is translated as CASSPTSGGAWSSYNEQFF.

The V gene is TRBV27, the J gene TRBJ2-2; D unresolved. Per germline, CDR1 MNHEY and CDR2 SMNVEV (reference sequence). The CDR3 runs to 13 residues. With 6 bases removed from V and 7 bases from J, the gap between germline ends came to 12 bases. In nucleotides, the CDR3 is TGTGCCAGCAGCTCACTCTCGGGCGGGGAGCTGTTTTTT. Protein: CASSSLSGGELFF.

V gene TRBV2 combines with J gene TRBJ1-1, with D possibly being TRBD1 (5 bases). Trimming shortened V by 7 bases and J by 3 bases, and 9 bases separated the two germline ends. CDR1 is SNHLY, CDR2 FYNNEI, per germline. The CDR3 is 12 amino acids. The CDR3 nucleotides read TGTGCCAGCACCGACAGCTACACTGAAGCTTTCTTT. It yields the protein CASTDSYTEAFF.

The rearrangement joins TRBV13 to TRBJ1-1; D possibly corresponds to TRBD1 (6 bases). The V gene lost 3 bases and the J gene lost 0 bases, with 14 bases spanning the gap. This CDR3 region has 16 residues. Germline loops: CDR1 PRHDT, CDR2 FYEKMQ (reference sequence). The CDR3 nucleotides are TGTGCCAGCAGCTTTGCCGGGACATCTTTGAACACTGAAGCTTTCTTT. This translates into CASSFAGTSLNTEAFF.

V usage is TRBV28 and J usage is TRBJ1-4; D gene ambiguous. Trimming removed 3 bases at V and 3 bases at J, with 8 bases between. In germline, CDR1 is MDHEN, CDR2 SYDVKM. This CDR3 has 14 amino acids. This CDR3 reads CASSFQSPNEKLFF. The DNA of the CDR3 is TGTGCCAGCAGTTTCCAGAGCCCTAATGAAAAACTGTTTTTT.

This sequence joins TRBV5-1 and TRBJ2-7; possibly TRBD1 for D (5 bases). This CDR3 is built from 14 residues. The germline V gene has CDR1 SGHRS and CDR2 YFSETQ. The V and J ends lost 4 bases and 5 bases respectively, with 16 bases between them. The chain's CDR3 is CASSAKAGLDEQYF. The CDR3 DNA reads TGCGCCAGCAGCGCAAAGGCAGGGCTGGACGAGCAGTACTTC.

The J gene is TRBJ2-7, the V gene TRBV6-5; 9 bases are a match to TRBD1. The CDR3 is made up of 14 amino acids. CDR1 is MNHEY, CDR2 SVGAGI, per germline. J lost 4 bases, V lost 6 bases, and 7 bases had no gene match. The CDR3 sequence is CASRATTGGYEQYF. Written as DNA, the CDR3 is TGTGCCAGCAGGGCTACGACAGGGGGGTACGAGCAGTACTTC.

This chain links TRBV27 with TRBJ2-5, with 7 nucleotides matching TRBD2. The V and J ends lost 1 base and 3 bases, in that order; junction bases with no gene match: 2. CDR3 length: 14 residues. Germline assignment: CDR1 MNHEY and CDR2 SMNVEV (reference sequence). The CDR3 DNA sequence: TGTGCCAGCAGTTTATTCAGCGGGAAAGAGACCCAGTACTTC. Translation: CASSLFSGKETQYF.

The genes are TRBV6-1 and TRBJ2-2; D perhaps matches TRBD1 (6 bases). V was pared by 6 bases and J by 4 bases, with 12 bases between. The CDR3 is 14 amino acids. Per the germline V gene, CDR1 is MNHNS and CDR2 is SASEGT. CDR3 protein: CASSTQGSTGELFF. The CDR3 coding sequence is TGTGCCAGCAGCACTCAGGGGAGCACCGGGGAGCTGTTTTTT.

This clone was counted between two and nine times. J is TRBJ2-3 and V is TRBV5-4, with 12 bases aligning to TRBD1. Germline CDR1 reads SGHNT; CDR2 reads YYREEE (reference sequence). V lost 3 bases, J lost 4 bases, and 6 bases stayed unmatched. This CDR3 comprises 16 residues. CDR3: CASSWGQGALADTQYF. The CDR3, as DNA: TGTGCCAGCAGCTGGGGACAGGGGGCGCTGGCAGATACGCAGTATTTT.

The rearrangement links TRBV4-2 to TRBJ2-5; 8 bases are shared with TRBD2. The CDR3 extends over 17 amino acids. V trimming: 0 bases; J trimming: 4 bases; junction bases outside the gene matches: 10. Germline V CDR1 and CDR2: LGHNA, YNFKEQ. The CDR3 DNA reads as TGTGCCAGCAGCCAAGAGTCCGGCGGGGGGCAAGGAGAGACCCAGTACTTC. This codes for CASSQESGGGQGETQYF.

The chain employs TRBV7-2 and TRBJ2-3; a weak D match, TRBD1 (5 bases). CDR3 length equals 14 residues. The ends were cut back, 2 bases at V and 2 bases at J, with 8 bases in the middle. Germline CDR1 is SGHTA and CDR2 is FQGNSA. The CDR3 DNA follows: TGTGCCAGCAGCTTAATAGGGGCCACAGATACGCAGTATTTT. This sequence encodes CASSLIGATDTQYF.

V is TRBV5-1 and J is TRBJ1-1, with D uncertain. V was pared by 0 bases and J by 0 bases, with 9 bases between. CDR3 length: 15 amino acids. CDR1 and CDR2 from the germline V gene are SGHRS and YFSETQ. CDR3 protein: CASSLEGGMNTEAFF. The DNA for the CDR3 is TGCGCCAGCAGCTTGGAGGGAGGCATGAACACTGAAGCTTTCTTT. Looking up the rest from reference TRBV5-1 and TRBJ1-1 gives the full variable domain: KAGVTQTPRYLIKTRGQQVTLSCSPISGHRSVSWYQQTPGQGLQFLFEYFSETQRNKGNFPGRFSGRQFSNSRSEMNVSTLELGDSALYLCASSLEGGMNTEAFFGQGTRLTVV.

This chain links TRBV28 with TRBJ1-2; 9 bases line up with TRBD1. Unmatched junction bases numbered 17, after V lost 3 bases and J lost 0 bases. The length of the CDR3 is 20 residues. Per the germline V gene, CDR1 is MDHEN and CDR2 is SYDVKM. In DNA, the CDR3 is TGTGCCAGCAGTTTCGGTGGACACATATGGGGACAGGGAGCTAACTATGGCTACACCTTC. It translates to CASSFGGHIWGQGANYGYTF.

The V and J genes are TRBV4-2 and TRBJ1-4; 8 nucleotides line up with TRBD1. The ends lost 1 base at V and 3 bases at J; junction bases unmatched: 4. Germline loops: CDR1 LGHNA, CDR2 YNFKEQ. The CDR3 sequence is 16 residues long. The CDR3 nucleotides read TGTGCCAGCAGCCAAGCTGACAGGGGCGCTAATGAAAAACTGTTTTTT. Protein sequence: CASSQADRGANEKLFF.

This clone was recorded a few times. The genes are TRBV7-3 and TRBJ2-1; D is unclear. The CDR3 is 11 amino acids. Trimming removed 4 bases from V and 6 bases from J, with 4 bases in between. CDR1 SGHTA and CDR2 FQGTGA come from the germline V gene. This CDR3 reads CASSSGNEQFF. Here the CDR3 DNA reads TGTGCCAGCAGCTCGGGCAATGAGCAGTTCTTC.

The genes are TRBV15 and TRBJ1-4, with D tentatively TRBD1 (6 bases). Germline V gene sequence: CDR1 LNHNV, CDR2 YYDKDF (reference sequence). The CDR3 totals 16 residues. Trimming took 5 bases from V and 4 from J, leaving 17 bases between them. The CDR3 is CATSRTQGHGNEKLFF. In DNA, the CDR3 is TGTGCCACCAGCCGTACTCAGGGGCATGGTAATGAAAAACTGTTTTTT.

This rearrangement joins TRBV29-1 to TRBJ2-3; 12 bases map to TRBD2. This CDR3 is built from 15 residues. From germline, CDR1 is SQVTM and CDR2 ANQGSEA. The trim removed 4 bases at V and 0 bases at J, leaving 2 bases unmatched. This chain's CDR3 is CSVAGTSGSTDTQYF. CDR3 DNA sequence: TGCAGCGTTGCCGGGACTAGCGGGAGCACAGATACGCAGTATTTT.

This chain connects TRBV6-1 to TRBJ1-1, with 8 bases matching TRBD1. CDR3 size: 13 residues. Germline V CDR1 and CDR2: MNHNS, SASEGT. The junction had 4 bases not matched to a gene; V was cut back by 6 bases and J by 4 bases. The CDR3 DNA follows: TGTGCCAGCAGGAACACAGGGGGCACTGAAGCTTTCTTT. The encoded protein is CASRNTGGTEAFF.

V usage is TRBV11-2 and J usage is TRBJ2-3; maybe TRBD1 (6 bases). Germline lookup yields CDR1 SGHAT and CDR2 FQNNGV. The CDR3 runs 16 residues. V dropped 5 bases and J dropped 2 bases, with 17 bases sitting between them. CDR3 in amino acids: CASSPPGTLVTDTQYF. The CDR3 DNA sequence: TGTGCCAGCAGCCCGCCCGGGACACTGGTCACAGATACGCAGTATTTT.

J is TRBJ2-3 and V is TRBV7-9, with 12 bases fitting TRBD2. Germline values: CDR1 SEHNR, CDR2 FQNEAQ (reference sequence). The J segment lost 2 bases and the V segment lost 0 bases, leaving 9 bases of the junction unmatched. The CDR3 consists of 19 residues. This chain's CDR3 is CASSLAGLAGGKFTDTQYF. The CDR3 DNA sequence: TGTGCCAGCAGCTTAGCGGGCCTAGCGGGGGGGAAATTCACAGATACGCAGTATTTT.

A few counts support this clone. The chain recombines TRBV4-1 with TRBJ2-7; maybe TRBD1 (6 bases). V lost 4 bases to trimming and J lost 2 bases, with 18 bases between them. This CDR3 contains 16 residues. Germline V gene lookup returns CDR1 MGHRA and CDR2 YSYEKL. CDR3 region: CASSLSVGGTAYEQYF. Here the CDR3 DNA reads TGCGCCAGCAGCCTAAGCGTAGGGGGTACAGCCTACGAGCAGTACTTC.

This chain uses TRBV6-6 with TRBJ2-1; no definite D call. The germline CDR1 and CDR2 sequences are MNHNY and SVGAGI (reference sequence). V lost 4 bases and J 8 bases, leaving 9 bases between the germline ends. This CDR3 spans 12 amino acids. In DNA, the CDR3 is TGTGCCAGCAGTTCGCCAGTCGATGAGCAGTTCTTC. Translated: CASSSPVDEQFF.

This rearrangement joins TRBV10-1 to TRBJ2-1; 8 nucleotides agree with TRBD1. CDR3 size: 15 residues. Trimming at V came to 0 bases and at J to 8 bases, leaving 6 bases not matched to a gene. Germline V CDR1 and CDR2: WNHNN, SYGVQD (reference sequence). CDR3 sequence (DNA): TGCGCCAGCAGTGAGTCGAAGAGGACAGGGTATGAGCAGTTCTTC. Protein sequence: CASSESKRTGYEQFF.

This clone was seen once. CDR3: CASSPTSIVQYF. The DNA for the CDR3 is TGTGCCAGCAGTCCGACATCCATCGTGCAGTATTTT. The gene calls are TRBV27 and TRBJ2-3; D is undetermined. This CDR3 comprises 12 residues. CDR1 and CDR2 from the germline V gene are MNHEY and SMNVEV (reference sequence). Trimming left V 5 bases short and J 11 bases short, with 14 bases between.

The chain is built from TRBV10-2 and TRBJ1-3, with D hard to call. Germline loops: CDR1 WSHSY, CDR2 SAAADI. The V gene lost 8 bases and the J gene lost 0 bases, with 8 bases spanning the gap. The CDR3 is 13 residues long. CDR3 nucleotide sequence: TGCGCCAGCGGCGTCAGCTCTGGAAACACCATATATTTT. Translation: CASGVSSGNTIYF.

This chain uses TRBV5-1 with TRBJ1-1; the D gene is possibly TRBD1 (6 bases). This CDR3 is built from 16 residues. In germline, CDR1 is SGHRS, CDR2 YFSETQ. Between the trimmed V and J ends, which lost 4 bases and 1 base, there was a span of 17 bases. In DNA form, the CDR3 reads TGCGCCAGCAGCCCCCTCTGGGGGCTGACGAACACTGAAGCTTTCTTT. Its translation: CASSPLWGLTNTEAFF. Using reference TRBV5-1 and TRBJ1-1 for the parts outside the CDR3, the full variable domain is KAGVTQTPRYLIKTRGQQVTLSCSPISGHRSVSWYQQTPGQGLQFLFEYFSETQRNKGNFPGRFSGRQFSNSRSEMNVSTLELGDSALYLCASSPLWGLTNTEAFFGQGTRLTVV.

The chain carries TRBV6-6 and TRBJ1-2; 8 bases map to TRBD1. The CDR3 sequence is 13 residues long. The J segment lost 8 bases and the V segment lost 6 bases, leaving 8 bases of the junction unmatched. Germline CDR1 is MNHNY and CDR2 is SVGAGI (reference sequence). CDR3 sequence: CASSATGAGGYTF. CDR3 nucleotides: TGTGCCAGCAGCGCGACAGGGGCCGGGGGCTACACCTTC.